The clone carrying this TCR beta chain appeared a single time. Its antigen remains unknown. This record belongs to a study of shared clonotypes between healthy human individuals. Background on the study: Per donor, CD8 memory used one plate, CD8 naive used two, CD4 memory used three and CD4 naive used three.

The germline gives CDR1 SGHVS, CDR2 FNYEAQ. CDR3 length: 14 amino acids. Trimming shortened V by 1 base and J by 4 bases, and 10 bases separated the two germline ends. Assay execution took place at the deep level. Evenly divided among several immunoSEQ plates was the genomic DNA of each subset. Some clones are missing from TCRdb's copy, which holds only in-frame ones; the method was immunoSEQ multiplex PCR. The repertoire holds under 2,000,000 clones, with about 95% as singletons. Positively selected for CCR7, the CD45RO-negative cells used as naive CD8 cells excluded terminally differentiated effector memory CD45RA+ cells. Study-wide points: Non-shared clonotypes had lower generation probabilities than those shared by all four donors.

This chain joins TRBV7-6 and TRBJ1-1, with D perhaps TRBD1 (6 bases). This TCR derives from a man aged 18 to 29 in good health. The material sequenced was naive CD8+ T cells sorted from blood. The CDR3 nucleotides are TGTGCCAGCAGCTTAGGGCAGGGGCCCACTGAAGCTTTCTTT. Protein sequence: CASSLGQGPTEAFF.